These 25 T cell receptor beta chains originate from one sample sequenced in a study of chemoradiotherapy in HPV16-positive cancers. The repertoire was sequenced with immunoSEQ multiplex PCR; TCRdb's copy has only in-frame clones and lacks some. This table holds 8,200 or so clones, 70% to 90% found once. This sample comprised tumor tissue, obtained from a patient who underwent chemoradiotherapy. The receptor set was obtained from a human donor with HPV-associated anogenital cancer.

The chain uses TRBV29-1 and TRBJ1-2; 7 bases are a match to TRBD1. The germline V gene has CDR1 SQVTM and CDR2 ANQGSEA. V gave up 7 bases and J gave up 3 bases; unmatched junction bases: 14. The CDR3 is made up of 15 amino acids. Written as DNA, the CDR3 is TGCAGCGCCGAGACAGGGTTGGATCCACACTATGGCTACACCTTC. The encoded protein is CSAETGLDPHYGYTF.

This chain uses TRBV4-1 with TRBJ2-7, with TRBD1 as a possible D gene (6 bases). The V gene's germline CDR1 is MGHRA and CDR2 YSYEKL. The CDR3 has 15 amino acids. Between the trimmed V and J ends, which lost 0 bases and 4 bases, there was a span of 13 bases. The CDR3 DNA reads TGCGCCAGCAGCCAAGATGGGGGACAACAATACGAGCAGTACTTC. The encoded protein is CASSQDGGQQYEQYF.

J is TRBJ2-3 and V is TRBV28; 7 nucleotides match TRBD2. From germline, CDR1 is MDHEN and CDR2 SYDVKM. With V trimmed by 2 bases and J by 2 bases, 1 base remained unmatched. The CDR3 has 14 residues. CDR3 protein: CASSLGGVTDTQYF. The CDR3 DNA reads TGTGCCAGCAGTTTAGGGGGGGTCACAGATACGCAGTATTTT.

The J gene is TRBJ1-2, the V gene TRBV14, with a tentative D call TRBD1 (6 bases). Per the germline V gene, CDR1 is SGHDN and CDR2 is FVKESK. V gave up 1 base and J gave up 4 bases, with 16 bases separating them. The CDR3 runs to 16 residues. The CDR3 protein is CASSQVRGDGPYGYTF. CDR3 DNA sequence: TGTGCCAGCAGCCAAGTCAGGGGAGATGGGCCCTATGGCTACACCTTC.

CDR3 bases: TGTGCCAGCAGCCCTCAGCCTAGCTCCTACAATGAGCAGTTCTTC. It codes for CASSPQPSSYNEQFF. The J gene is TRBJ2-1, the V gene TRBV5-6; no clear D. The germline V gene has CDR1 SGHDT and CDR2 YYEEEE. The V end was cut by 4 bases, the J end by 0 bases, with 11 bases between. CDR3 length equals 15 residues.

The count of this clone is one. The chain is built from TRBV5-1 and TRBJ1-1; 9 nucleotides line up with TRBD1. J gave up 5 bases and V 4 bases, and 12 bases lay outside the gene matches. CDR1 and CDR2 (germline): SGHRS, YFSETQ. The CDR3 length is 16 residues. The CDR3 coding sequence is TGCGCCAGCAGCCAGCGACAGGGGGGCCCTACTACTGAAGCTTTCTTT. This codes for CASSQRQGGPTTEAFF.

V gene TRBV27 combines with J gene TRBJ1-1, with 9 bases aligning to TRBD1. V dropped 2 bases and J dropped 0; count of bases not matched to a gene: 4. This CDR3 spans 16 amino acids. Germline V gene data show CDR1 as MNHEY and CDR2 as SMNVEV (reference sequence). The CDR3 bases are TGTGCCAGCAGTTTAATGGGACAGGGATTGAACACTGAAGCTTTCTTT. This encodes CASSLMGQGLNTEAFF.

The CDR3 sequence: CASRPDRVKTGELFF. The CDR3, as DNA: TGCGCCAGCAGACCGGACAGGGTAAAGACCGGGGAGCTGTTTTTT. The V and J genes are TRBV5-1 and TRBJ2-2; 8 nucleotides match TRBD1. The V gene's germline CDR1 is SGHRS and CDR2 YFSETQ. This CDR3 spans 15 amino acids. With 5 bases clipped from V and 5 bases from J, the junction kept 8 bases outside the gene matches.

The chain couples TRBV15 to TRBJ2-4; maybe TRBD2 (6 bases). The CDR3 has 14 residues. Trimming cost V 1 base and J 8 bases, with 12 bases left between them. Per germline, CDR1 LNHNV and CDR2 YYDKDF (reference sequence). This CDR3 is CATSRVAEGDIQYF. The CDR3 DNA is TGTGCCACCAGCAGAGTCGCGGAGGGCGACATTCAGTACTTC.

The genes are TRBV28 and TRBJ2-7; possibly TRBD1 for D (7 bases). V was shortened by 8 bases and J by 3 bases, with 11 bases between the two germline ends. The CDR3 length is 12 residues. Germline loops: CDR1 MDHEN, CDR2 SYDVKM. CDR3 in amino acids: CASGRGDYEQYV. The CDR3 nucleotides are TGTGCCAGCGGCAGGGGGGACTACGAGCAGTACGTC.

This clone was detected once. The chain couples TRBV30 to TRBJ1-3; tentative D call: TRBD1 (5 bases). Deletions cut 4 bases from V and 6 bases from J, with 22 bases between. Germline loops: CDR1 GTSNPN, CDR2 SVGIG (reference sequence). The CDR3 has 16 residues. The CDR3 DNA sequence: TGTGCCTGGACCCTCCTATCCGGGGGTCTGACAAACACCATATATTTT. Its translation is CAWTLLSGGLTNTIYF.

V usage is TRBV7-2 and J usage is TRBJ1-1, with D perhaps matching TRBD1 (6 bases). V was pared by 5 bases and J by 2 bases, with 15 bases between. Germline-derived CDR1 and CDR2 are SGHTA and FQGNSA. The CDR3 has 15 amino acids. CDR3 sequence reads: CASSPRTEFNTEAFF. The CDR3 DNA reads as TGTGCCAGCAGCCCCCGGACAGAGTTTAACACTGAAGCTTTCTTT.

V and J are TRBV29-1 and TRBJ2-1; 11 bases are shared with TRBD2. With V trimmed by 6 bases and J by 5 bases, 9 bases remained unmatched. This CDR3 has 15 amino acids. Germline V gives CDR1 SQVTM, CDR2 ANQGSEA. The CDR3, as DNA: TGCAGCGTCGGTATTAGCGGGGGGGCCAACAATGAGCAGTTCTTC. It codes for CSVGISGGANNEQFF.

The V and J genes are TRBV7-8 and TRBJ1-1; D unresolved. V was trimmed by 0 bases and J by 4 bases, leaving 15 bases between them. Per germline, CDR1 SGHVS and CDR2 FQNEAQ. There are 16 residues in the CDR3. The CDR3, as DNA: TGTGCCAGCAGCTTAGCGATGTCGCCGGACGGCACTGAAGCTTTCTTT. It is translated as CASSLAMSPDGTEAFF.

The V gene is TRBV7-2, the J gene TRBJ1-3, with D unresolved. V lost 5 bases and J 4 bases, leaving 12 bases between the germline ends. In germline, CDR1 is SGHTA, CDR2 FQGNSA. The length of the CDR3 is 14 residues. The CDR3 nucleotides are TGTGCCAGCAGCCTCCCCTACGGGGGAAACACCATATATTTT. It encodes CASSLPYGGNTIYF.

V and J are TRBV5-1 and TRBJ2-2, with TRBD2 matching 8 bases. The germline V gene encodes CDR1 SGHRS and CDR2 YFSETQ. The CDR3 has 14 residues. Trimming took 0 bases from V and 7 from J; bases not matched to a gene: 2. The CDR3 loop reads CASSLGLALGELFF. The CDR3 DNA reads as TGCGCCAGCAGCTTGGGACTAGCGCTCGGGGAGCTGTTTTTT. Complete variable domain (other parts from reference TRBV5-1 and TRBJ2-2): KAGVTQTPRYLIKTRGQQVTLSCSPISGHRSVSWYQQTPGQGLQFLFEYFSETQRNKGNFPGRFSGRQFSNSRSEMNVSTLELGDSALYLCASSLGLALGELFFGEGSRLTVL.

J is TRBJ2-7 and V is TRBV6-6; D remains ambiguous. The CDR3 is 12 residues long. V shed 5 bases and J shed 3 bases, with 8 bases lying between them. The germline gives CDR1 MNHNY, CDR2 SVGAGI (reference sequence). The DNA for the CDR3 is TGTGCCAGCAGTCAGGACGGCTACGAGCAGTACGTC. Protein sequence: CASSQDGYEQYV.

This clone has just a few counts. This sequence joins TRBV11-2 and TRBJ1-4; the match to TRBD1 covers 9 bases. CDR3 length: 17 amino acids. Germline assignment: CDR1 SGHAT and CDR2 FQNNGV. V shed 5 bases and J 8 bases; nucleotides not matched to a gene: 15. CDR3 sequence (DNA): TGTGCCAGCAGCCCGATTCGCGGGACAGGGAGTGCGGAAAAACTGTTTTTT. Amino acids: CASSPIRGTGSAEKLFF.

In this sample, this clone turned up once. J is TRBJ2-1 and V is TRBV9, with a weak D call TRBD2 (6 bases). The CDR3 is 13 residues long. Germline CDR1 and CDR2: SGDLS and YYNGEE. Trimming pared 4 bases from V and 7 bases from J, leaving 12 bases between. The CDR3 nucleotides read TGTGCCAGCAGCCAGGGACTCAGGAATGAGCAGTTCTTC. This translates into CASSQGLRNEQFF.

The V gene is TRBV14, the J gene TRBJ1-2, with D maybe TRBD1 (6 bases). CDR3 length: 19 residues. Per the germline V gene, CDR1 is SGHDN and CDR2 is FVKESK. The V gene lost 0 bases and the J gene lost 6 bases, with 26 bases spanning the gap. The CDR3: CASSQEGGTPGHLVDGYTF. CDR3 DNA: TGTGCCAGCAGCCAAGAGGGGGGGACTCCGGGACACTTAGTGGATGGCTACACCTTC.

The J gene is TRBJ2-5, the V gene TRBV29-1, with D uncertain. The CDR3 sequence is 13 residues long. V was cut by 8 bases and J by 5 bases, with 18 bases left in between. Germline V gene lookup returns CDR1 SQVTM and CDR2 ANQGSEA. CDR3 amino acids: CSHAIGVGETQYF. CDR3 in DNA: TGCAGCCATGCGATTGGGGTTGGCGAGACCCAGTACTTC.

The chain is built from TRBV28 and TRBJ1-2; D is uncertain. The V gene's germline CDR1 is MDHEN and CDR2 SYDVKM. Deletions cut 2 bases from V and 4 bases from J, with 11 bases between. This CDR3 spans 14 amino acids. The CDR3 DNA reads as TGTGCCAGCAGTTTAACCGGGCAACCCTATGGCTACACCTTC. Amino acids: CASSLTGQPYGYTF.

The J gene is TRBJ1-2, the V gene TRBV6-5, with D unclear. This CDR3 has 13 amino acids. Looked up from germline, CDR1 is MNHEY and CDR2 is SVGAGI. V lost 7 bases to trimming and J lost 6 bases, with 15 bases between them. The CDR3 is CASTTTQLNGYTF. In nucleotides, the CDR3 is TGTGCCAGCACCACGACCCAATTGAATGGCTACACCTTC.

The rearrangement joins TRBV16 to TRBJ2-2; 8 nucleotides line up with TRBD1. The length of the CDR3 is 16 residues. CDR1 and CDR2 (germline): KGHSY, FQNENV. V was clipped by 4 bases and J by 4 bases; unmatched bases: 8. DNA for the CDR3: TGTGCCAGCAGCCCACCGGACAGGGTCGGCACCGGGGAGCTGTTTTTT. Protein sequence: CASSPPDRVGTGELFF.

The CDR3 bases are TGTGCCAGCAGTGAACAGGGTGGACTCTATGGCTACACCTTC. Amino acid sequence: CASSEQGGLYGYTF. V gene TRBV6-1 combines with J gene TRBJ1-2; the D gene is possibly TRBD1 (5 bases). V gave up 2 bases and J gave up 4 bases, with 11 bases separating them. From germline, CDR1 is MNHNS and CDR2 SASEGT. The CDR3 loop spans 14 amino acids.